This TCR beta chain was observed in a study of blood T cell repertoires in COVID-19. In the original processing: Reference gene primers were amplified, and this amplification served to estimate nucleated cell counts. This table comes from immunoSEQ multiplex PCR, and its TCRdb copy is limited to in-frame clones, with some not included. V, J and clone size reflect that table, while D and trimming were determined from the DNA. The sample includes 200,000 to 250,000 clones, about 86% seen only once; the top ten take roughly 2.2%. The CDR3 runs to 11 residues. The V end was cut by 4 bases, the J end by 3 bases, with 5 bases between.

The sample comprised peripheral blood. This sequence originates from a woman aged 45-65 years with acute or convalescent COVID-19. The chain has TRBV5-3 and TRBJ2-7, with D unresolved. TRBV5-3 is identified as an open reading frame with a role that is uncertain. The CDR3 protein is CARSADYEQYF. The CDR3 nucleotides are TGTGCCAGAAGCGCGGACTACGAGCAGTACTTC.